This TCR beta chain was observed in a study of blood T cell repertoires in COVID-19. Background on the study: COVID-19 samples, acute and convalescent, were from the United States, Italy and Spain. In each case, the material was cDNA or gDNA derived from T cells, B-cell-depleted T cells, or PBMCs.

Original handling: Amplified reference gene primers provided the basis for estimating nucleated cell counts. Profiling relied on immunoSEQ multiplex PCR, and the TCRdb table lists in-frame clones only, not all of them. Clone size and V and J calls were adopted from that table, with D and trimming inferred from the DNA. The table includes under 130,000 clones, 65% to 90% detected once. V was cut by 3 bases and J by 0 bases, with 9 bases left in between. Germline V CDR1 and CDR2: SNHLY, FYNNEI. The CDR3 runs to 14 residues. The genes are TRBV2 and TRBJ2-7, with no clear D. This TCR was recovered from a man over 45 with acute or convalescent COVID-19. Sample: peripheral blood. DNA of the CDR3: TGTGCCAGCAGTGACCCCTGGAGCTCCTACGAGCAGTACTTC. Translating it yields CASSDPWSSYEQYF.